The present T cell receptor beta chain was sequenced within a study of T cell repertoires and HLA-DP antigens. Study-wide context: In vitro CD4+ alloreactivity was against HeLa-presented HLA-DP. Study-level findings and limits: Previously undetected clones averaged around 35% and 51% against the two alleles respectively. Antigen presentation used HeLa cells, with total CD4+ cells responding.

After roughly two weeks, CD4+ cells were restimulated 20 to 30 h with the same allogeneic DPB1. Stimulation used HeLa cells expressing transduced HLA-DPA1/DPB1, HLA-DM, invariant chain and CD80. CD4+ cells were cocultured 3:1 with 100 Gy-irradiated HeLa cells plus 50 U/mL IL-2. This CDR3 contains 15 residues. Germline V gene data show CDR1 as SGHKS and CDR2 as YYEKEE (reference sequence). The V segment lost 0 bases and the J segment 8 bases; nucleotides outside the gene matches: 8. Generated by immunoSEQ multiplex PCR, the TCRdb table keeps only in-frame clones and is missing some. This sample has 4,000 or so clones, with 76% found just once.

The TCR sequence derives from a woman in her late teens or twenties in good health and CMV-seronegative. V is TRBV5-5 and J is TRBJ2-3, with 8 bases identical to TRBD2. Sequenced sample: CD137- CD4+ T cells from cultured PBMCs. For the CDR3, the DNA is TGTGCCAGCAGCTTGGCGGGAGGGCCGAGGGGTACGCAGTATTTT. Translated, it gives CASSLAGGPRGTQYF.